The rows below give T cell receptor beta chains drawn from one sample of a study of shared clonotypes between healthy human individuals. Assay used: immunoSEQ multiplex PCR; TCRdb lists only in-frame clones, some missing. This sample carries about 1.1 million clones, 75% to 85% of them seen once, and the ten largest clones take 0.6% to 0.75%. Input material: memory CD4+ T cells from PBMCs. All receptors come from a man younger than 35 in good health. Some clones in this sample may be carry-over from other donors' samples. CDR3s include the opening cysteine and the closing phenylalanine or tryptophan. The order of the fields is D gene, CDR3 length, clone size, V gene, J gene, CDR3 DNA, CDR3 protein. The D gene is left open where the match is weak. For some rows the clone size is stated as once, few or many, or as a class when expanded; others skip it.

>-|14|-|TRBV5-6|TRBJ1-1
TGTGCCAGCAGCCTGGAGAAGACGAACACTGAAGCTTTCTTT
CASSLEKTNTEAFF
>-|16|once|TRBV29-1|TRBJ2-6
TGCAGCGTTGAGGGCCGCCAGACATCTGGGGCCAACGTCCTGACTTTC
CSVEGRQTSGANVLTF
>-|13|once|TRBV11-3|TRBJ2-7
TGTGCCAGCAGCTTAGGTCGGGACTACGAGCAGTACTTC
CASSLGRDYEQYF
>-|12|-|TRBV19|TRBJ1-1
TGTGCCAGTAGTAGGTGGAACACTGAAGCTTTCTTT
CASSRWNTEAFF
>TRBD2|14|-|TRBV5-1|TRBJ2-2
TGCGCCTCCCGGGAGGCGGGGAACACCGGGGAGCTGTTTTTT
CASREAGNTGELFF
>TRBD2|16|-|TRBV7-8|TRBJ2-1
TGTGCCAGCAGCGTCCGGACTAGCGGGAGGATCAATGAGCAGTTCTTC
CASSVRTSGRINEQFF
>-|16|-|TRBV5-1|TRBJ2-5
TGCGCCAGCAGCTGGCAATTAAGGGGCGCCGGAGAGACCCAGTACTTC
CASSWQLRGAGETQYF
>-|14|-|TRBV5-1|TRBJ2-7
TGCGCCAGCAGCTTGGATGTTTTGGGCAGGGGCCAGTACTTC
CASSLDVLGRGQYF
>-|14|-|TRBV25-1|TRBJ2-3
TGTGCCAGCAGTCCGAGGACTAGCACAGATACGCAGTATTTT
CASSPRTSTDTQYF
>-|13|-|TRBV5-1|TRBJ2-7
TGCGCCAGCAGCGCCCCAAGCTCCTACGAGCAGTACTTC
CASSAPSSYEQYF
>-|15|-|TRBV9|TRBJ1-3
TGTGCCAGCAGCGTAGCCGGCAGACCAGGAAACACCATATATTTT
CASSVAGRPGNTIYF
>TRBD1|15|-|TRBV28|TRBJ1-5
TGTGCCAGCAGTTGGGGACAGGGGGTGGATCAGCCCCAGCATTTT
CASSWGQGVDQPQHF
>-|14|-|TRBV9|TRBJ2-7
TGTGCCAGCAGCGTAACCGGGAGTACCTACGAGCAGTACTTC
CASSVTGSTYEQYF
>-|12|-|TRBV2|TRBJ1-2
TGTGCCAGCAGCGGACGGTCTTATGGCTACACCTTC
CASSGRSYGYTF
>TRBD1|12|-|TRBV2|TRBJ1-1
TGTGCCAGCAGTGGACAGGGAAATGAAGCTTTCTTT
CASSGQGNEAFF
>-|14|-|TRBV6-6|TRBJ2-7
TGTGCCAGCAGTTACCCTTTGAGCGTCTACGAGCAGTACTTC
CASSYPLSVYEQYF
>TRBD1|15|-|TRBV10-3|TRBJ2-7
TGTGCCATCAGTGAGTCTAGGGGGCCGACATACGAGCAGTACTTC
CAISESRGPTYEQYF
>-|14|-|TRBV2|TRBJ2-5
TGTGCCAGCAGTGAATTATTTATGTGGGAGACCCAGTACTTC
CASSELFMWETQYF
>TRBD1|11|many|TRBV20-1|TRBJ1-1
TGCAGTGCTCAGGACAGGGTTCGGGCTTTCTTT
CSAQDRVRAFF
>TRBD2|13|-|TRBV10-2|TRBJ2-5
TGCGCCAGCAGTCGGGGGGAAGGAGAGACCCAGTACTTC
CASSRGEGETQYF
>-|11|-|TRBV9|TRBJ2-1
TGTGCCAGCAGCGTAGGGCAGGGATTGTTCTTC
CASSVGQGLFF
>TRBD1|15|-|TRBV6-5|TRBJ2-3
TGTGCCAGCAGGGACGGGACAGGGGGCAGGGATACGCAGTATTTT
CASRDGTGGRDTQYF
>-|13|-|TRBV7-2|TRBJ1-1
TGTGCCAGCAGCTTAGGCCGGGGGCTGGTAGCTTTCTTT
CASSLGRGLVAFF
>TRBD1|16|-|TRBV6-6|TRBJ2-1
TGTGCCAGCACCGGATCGGGGACAGGTTTCGGCAATGAGCAGTTCTTC
CASTGSGTGFGNEQFF
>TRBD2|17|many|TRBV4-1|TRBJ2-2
TGCGCCAGCAGCCAAGCCCGTCTAGCGGGATACACCGGGGAGCTGTTTTTT
CASSQARLAGYTGELFF
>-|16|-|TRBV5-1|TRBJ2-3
TGCGCCAGCAGCCTACAGGTTCGGGGTAGCACAGATACGCAGTATTTT
CASSLQVRGSTDTQYF
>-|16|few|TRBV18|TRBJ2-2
TGTGCCAGCTCACCGTCACAGGGAGGTTGGACCGGGGAGCTGTTTTTT
CASSPSQGGWTGELFF
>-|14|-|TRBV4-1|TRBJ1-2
TGCGCCAGCAGACGAGGGACAACCATTGGTGGCTACACCTTC
CASRRGTTIGGYTF
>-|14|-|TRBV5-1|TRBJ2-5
TGCGCCAGCAGCTTTTGGACTTCAAAAGAGACCCAGTACTTC
CASSFWTSKETQYF
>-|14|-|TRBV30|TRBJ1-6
TGTGCCTGGAGTGTACTAGGGGGTGGGTCACCCCTCCACTTT
CAWSVLGGGSPLHF
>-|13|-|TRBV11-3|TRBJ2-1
TGTGCCAGCGGACATGGACGAAACAATGAGCAGTTCTTC
CASGHGRNNEQFF
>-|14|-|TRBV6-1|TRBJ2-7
TGTGCCAGCAGTGCCCGATTGGGACTGTACGAGCAGTACTTC
CASSARLGLYEQYF
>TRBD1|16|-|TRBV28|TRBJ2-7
TGTGCCAGCAGTAAGGGACAGGGGGCGAATCGCGACGAGCAGTACTTC
CASSKGQGANRDEQYF
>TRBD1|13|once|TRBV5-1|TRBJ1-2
TGCGCCAGCATGGGACAGGGATTTTGGGGCTACACCTTC
CASMGQGFWGYTF
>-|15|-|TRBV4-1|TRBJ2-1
TGCGCCAGCAGCCAAGGGGATCTAGCGTCCAATGAGCAGTTCTTC
CASSQGDLASNEQFF
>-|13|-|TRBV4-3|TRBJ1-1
TGCGCCAGCAGCTTTGCCTCGAACACTGAAGCTTTCTTT
CASSFASNTEAFF
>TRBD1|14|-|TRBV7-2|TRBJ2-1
TGTGCCAGCAGCACAGGACAGGGGGGGAATGAGCAGTTCTTC
CASSTGQGGNEQFF
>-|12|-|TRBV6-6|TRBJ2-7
TGTGCCAGCCGCCCGGATTTCTACGAGCAGTACTTC
CASRPDFYEQYF
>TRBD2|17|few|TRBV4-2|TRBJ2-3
TGTGCCAGCAGCCAAGTATCTAGCGGGAGTGGGGAAGATACGCAGTATTTT
CASSQVSSGSGEDTQYF
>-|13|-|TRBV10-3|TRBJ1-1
TGTGCCATCGGGTACAGGGTAGACACTGAAGCTTTCTTT
CAIGYRVDTEAFF
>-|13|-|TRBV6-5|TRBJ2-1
TGTGCCAGCAGCTACCAGCTGGGGAATGAGCAGTTCTTC
CASSYQLGNEQFF
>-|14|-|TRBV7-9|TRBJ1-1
TGTGCCAGCAGCTTAGATCGGCAGGGCACTGAAGCTTTCTTT
CASSLDRQGTEAFF